This passage covers 22 T cell receptor beta chains from one sample sequenced in a study of high-grade serous ovarian cancer treatment subgroups. Tumor samples were taken before definitive surgery or chemotherapy. Sequenced by immunoSEQ multiplex PCR; TCRdb stores in-frame clones only, minus some. The sample lists around 1,500 clones; under 80% were seen once. Sequencing input: tumor tissue. Receptors were obtained from a human donor with high-grade serous ovarian cancer.

This clone was found a few times. The V call is TRBV27, the J call TRBJ1-1; the D is unclear. The germline gives CDR1 MNHEY, CDR2 SMNVEV (reference sequence). Deletions cut 7 bases from V and 0 bases from J, with 9 bases between. The CDR3 spans 13 residues. CDR3 amino acids: CASKPGMNTEAFF. The CDR3 DNA follows: TGTGCCAGCAAGCCGGGGATGAACACTGAAGCTTTCTTT.

The chain recombines TRBV6-5 with TRBJ1-6, with no clear D. The CDR3 contains 14 residues. CDR1 is MNHEY and CDR2 is SVGAGI in the germline V gene. Trimming stripped 6 bases from V and 9 bases from J, with 15 bases between. This CDR3 reads CASSLYRARSPLHF. CDR3 DNA: TGTGCCAGCAGCCTCTATAGGGCTCGTTCACCCCTCCACTTT.

V usage is TRBV11-3 and J usage is TRBJ1-1; possibly TRBD1 for D (6 bases). This CDR3 has 15 residues. V lost 4 bases and J 3 bases, leaving 15 bases between the germline ends. Germline CDR1 is SGHNT and CDR2 is YENEEA. CDR3 in amino acids: CASSYRETGYTEAFF. CDR3 sequence (DNA): TGTGCCAGCAGCTACCGCGAGACAGGCTACACTGAAGCTTTCTTT.

The V call is TRBV21-1, the J call TRBJ1-5. TRBV21-1 is deemed a pseudogene. This CDR3 has 16 residues. The CDR3, as DNA: TGTGCCACTACGGGTAGGCCGGCTAATAGCAATCAGCCCCAGCATTTT. It codes for CATTGRPANSNQPQHF.

J is TRBJ1-1 and V is TRBV5-1; 7 nucleotides match TRBD1. CDR1 is SGHRS and CDR2 is YFSETQ in the germline V gene. V dropped 3 bases and J dropped 2; count of bases not matched to a gene: 4. The CDR3 is made up of 14 amino acids. For the CDR3, the DNA is TGCGCCAGCAGCTCGGGACAGCCAAACACTGAAGCTTTCTTT. Translation gives CASSSGQPNTEAFF.

This clone was detected once. V and J are TRBV19 and TRBJ2-1; 10 nucleotides line up with TRBD1. CDR1 LNHDA and CDR2 SQIVND come from the germline V gene (reference sequence). This CDR3 has 15 residues. The V gene end was trimmed by 3 bases and the J gene end by 6 bases; junction bases not matched to a gene: 5. The CDR3 region is CASSIGDRGGNEQFF. DNA of the CDR3: TGTGCCAGTAGTATCGGGGACAGGGGTGGCAATGAGCAGTTCTTC. The whole variable domain, remainder taken from reference TRBV19 and TRBJ2-1, is DGGITQSPKYLFRKEGQNVTLSCEQNLNHDAMYWYRQDPGQGLRLIYYSQIVNDFQKGDIAEGYSVSREKKESFPLTVTSAQKNPTAFYLCASSIGDRGGNEQFFGPGTRLTVL.

The chain joins TRBV5-1 to TRBJ2-5, with TRBD2 as a possible D gene (6 bases). CDR1 and CDR2 from the germline V gene are SGHRS and YFSETQ. CDR3 size: 15 residues. V gave up 2 bases and J gave up 4 bases, with 15 bases separating them. The CDR3 coding sequence is TGCGCCAGCAGCTTTCAGAAGGGAGGAGGAGAGACCCAGTACTTC. It encodes CASSFQKGGGETQYF.

The CDR3 region is CASSLGGNGYNEQFF. CDR3 DNA sequence: TGTGCCAGCAGTTTGGGCGGAAACGGCTACAATGAGCAGTTCTTC. The chain joins TRBV27 to TRBJ2-1; D is uncertain. From germline, CDR1 is MNHEY and CDR2 SMNVEV (reference sequence). V was trimmed by 3 bases and J by 3 bases, leaving 12 bases between them. This CDR3 region has 15 residues.

By share, this clone ranks as large. This rearrangement joins TRBV19 to TRBJ1-5; tentatively, D is TRBD1 (6 bases). Germline V gene lookup returns CDR1 LNHDA and CDR2 SQIVND (reference sequence). Trimming took off 3 bases at V and 7 bases at J, with 13 bases between the two ends. CDR3 length: 14 amino acids. CDR3 sequence (DNA): TGTGCCAGTAGTATCCTACAGGGAGACCAGCCCCAGCATTTT. Translating it yields CASSILQGDQPQHF.

The genes are TRBV6-5 and TRBJ1-1, with no clear D. This CDR3 is built from 13 residues. Trimming pared 7 bases from V and 10 bases from J, leaving 19 bases between. Germline values: CDR1 MNHEY, CDR2 SVGAGI. CDR3 sequence (DNA): TGTGCCAGCAATGCGGCAGGTGGTTCTGGAGCTTTCTTT. This sequence encodes CASNAAGGSGAFF.

V usage is TRBV15 and J usage is TRBJ1-3; D call uncertain. The V and J ends lost 0 bases and 0 bases respectively, with 9 bases between them. This CDR3 region has 16 residues. From germline, CDR1 is LNHNV and CDR2 YYDKDF (reference sequence). Here the CDR3 DNA reads TGTGCCACCAGCAGAGAGGTGGGCCTCTCTGGAAACACCATATATTTT. Translating gives CATSREVGLSGNTIYF.

The chain recombines TRBV7-2 with TRBJ2-1; no firm D call. The germline V gene encodes CDR1 SGHTA and CDR2 FQGNSA. Trimming shortened V by 2 bases and J by 0 bases, and 8 bases separated the two germline ends. The CDR3 sequence is 15 residues long. DNA of the CDR3: TGTGCCAGCAGCTTATACAGTAGCTCCTACAATGAGCAGTTCTTC. Translation gives CASSLYSSSYNEQFF.

This clone was observed a few times. The chain carries TRBV30 and TRBJ2-3; 7 nucleotides align to TRBD1. CDR1 is GTSNPN, CDR2 SVGIG, per germline (reference sequence). Losses at the gene ends were 3 bases for V and 1 base for J; bases not matched to a gene: 1. CDR3 length equals 13 residues. The CDR3 region is CAWRTGGTDTQYF. DNA for the CDR3: TGTGCCTGGAGAACAGGGGGCACAGATACGCAGTATTTT.

This clone occurred a few times. This chain links TRBV4-2 with TRBJ2-7, with TRBD1 matching over 7 bases. The CDR3 has 16 amino acids. CDR1 is LGHNA and CDR2 is YNFKEQ in the germline V gene. V was clipped by 0 bases and J by 0 bases; unmatched bases: 5. The CDR3 DNA sequence: TGTGCCAGCAGCCAAGATTTTCCAGGGGGCTCCTACGAGCAGTACTTC. Translating it yields CASSQDFPGGSYEQYF.

The chain links TRBV27 to TRBJ2-7; 10 bases agree with TRBD1. J was trimmed by 5 bases and V by 4 bases; bases with no gene match: 11. Germline V gives CDR1 MNHEY, CDR2 SMNVEV (reference sequence). The CDR3 contains 16 residues. The CDR3 is CASSSHPGTGDHEQYF. Written as DNA, the CDR3 is TGTGCCAGCAGTTCTCACCCCGGGACAGGGGATCACGAGCAGTACTTC.

This rearrangement joins TRBV30 to TRBJ2-1, with 10 positions matching TRBD2. Germline CDR1 reads GTSNPN; CDR2 reads SVGIG (reference sequence). J gave up 0 bases and V 0 bases, and 2 bases lay outside the gene matches. The CDR3 covers 16 residues. CDR3 amino acids: CAWSVSGGVSYNEQFF. CDR3 nucleotide sequence: TGTGCCTGGAGTGTAAGCGGGGGGGTCTCCTACAATGAGCAGTTCTTC.

This chain connects TRBV2 to TRBJ2-2; possibly TRBD2 for D (6 bases). Germline values: CDR1 SNHLY, CDR2 FYNNEI. V lost 6 bases to trimming and J lost 3 bases, with 14 bases between them. The CDR3 is made up of 15 amino acids. The CDR3 here is CASRPTSRYTGELFF. The CDR3 region has the DNA TGTGCCAGCAGGCCCACTAGCAGATACACCGGGGAGCTGTTTTTT.

The rearrangement uses TRBV18 and TRBJ2-5; no definite D call. From germline, CDR1 is KGHSH and CDR2 LQKENI. Deletions cut 2 bases from V and 4 bases from J, with 5 bases between. The CDR3 contains 12 residues. Here the CDR3 DNA reads TGTGCCAGCTCACCATTAGGAGAGACCCAGTACTTC. Translated, it gives CASSPLGETQYF.

This clone has a handful of counts. This chain connects TRBV7-3 to TRBJ2-1, with D possibly TRBD2 on 5 matching bases. This CDR3 is 14 amino acids long. Germline loops: CDR1 SGHTA, CDR2 FQGTGA. V was clipped by 2 bases and J by 8 bases, with 13 bases between them. This chain's CDR3 is CASSLGGLIDEQFF. The CDR3 DNA follows: TGTGCCAGCAGCTTAGGCGGGTTGATCGATGAGCAGTTCTTC. Together with reference TRBV7-3 and TRBJ2-1, the CDR3 gives the full variable domain: GAGVSQTPSNKVTEKGKYVELRCDPISGHTALYWYRQSLGQGPEFLIYFQGTGAADDSGLPNDRFFAVRPEGSVSTLKIQRTERGDSAVYLCASSLGGLIDEQFFGPGTRLTVL.

V usage is TRBV7-2 and J usage is TRBJ2-4, with a possible D match to TRBD2 (7 bases). The CDR3 length is 16 residues. V lost 5 bases, J lost 7 bases, and 21 bases lay in between. Germline values: CDR1 SGHTA, CDR2 FQGNSA. CDR3 sequence reads: CASSGGGGAERNIQYF. CDR3 DNA: TGTGCCAGCAGCGGGGGAGGGGGGGCGGAAAGGAACATTCAGTACTTC.

The chain couples TRBV7-9 to TRBJ1-1; 7 bases map to TRBD1. With V trimmed by 2 bases and J by 7 bases, 7 bases remained unmatched. This CDR3 has 14 amino acids. Germline V gene lookup returns CDR1 SEHNR and CDR2 FQNEAQ (reference sequence). CDR3 nucleotide sequence: TGTGCCAGCAGCTTAACAGGGGTCGACGGTGAAGCTTTCTTT. Protein sequence: CASSLTGVDGEAFF.

The chain has TRBV5-1 and TRBJ2-5, with 8 nucleotides matching TRBD1. The CDR3 covers 15 residues. Trimming cost V 2 bases and J 5 bases; bases outside gene matches: 8. Germline-derived CDR1 and CDR2 are SGHRS and YFSETQ. The CDR3 coding sequence is TGCGCCAGCAGCTTTGAGACAGGGGAGCGGGAGACCCAGTACTTC. Its protein product is CASSFETGERETQYF. The entire variable domain, with the rest obtained from reference TRBV5-1 and TRBJ2-5, is as follows: KAGVTQTPRYLIKTRGQQVTLSCSPISGHRSVSWYQQTPGQGLQFLFEYFSETQRNKGNFPGRFSGRQFSNSRSEMNVSTLELGDSALYLCASSFETGERETQYFGPGTRLLVL.